These 27 T cell receptor beta chains were all obtained from the same sample, sequenced in a study of shared clonotypes between healthy human individuals. Sequenced by immunoSEQ multiplex PCR; TCRdb stores in-frame clones only, minus some. The profile shows some 1.4 million clones, roughly 96% of them singletons. Specimen: naive CD4+ T cells sorted from blood. The subset here: CD45RA+ positively selected. The receptors shown here come from a young man in good health.

The chain couples TRBV6-5 to TRBJ1-2; TRBD1 matches at 7 bases. Per germline, CDR1 MNHEY and CDR2 SVGAGI. Trimming removed 0 bases from V and 5 bases from J; junction bases left unmatched: 3. The CDR3 runs 14 residues. The CDR3 nucleotides are TGTGCCAGCAGTTACTCAGGGGGCGGGTATGGCTACACCTTC. It yields the protein CASSYSGGGYGYTF.

This sequence joins TRBV11-3 and TRBJ2-1; D unresolved. This CDR3 contains 13 residues. The ends were cut back, 6 bases at V and 6 bases at J, with 12 bases in the middle. Germline V gene lookup returns CDR1 SGHNT and CDR2 YENEEA. The CDR3, as DNA: TGTGCCAGCAGTCCTGGCGACTCCAATGAGCAGTTCTTC. This sequence encodes CASSPGDSNEQFF. The full variable domain, in which reference TRBV11-3 and TRBJ2-1 provide the parts outside the CDR3, is EAGVVQSPRYKIIEKKQPVAFWCNPISGHNTLYWYLQNLGQGPELLIRYENEEAVDDSQLPKDRFSAERLKGVDSTLKIQPAELGDSAVYLCASSPGDSNEQFFGPGTRLTVL.

J is TRBJ2-7 and V is TRBV10-3; TRBD2 aligns across 10 bases. Per the germline V gene, CDR1 is ENHRY and CDR2 is SYGVKD. The CDR3 runs 14 residues. V was clipped by 5 bases and J by 3 bases; unmatched bases: 4. The CDR3 here is CAISFSGRNYEQYF. The CDR3 bases are TGTGCCATCAGTTTTAGCGGGAGGAACTACGAGCAGTACTTC.

J is TRBJ2-2 and V is TRBV7-2; 9 nucleotides agree with TRBD1. V was pared by 5 bases and J by 5 bases, with 6 bases of the junction left unmatched. Germline assignment: CDR1 SGHTA and CDR2 FQGNSA. This CDR3 is 15 amino acids long. CDR3 region: CASSEGQGRTGELFF. CDR3 bases: TGTGCCAGCAGCGAGGGACAGGGAAGAACCGGGGAGCTGTTTTTT.

The V and J genes are TRBV10-2 and TRBJ2-3; TRBD2 agrees at 12 bases. V shed 2 bases, J shed 3 bases, and the junction held 6 bases outside the gene matches. The CDR3 consists of 17 residues. CDR1 WSHSY and CDR2 SAAADI come from the germline V gene. CDR3 in DNA: TGCGCCAGCAGTGAGGGGGGACTAGCGGGCCGTACAGATACGCAGTATTTT. This sequence encodes CASSEGGLAGRTDTQYF.

The chain uses TRBV6-5 and TRBJ2-3; 10 nucleotides align to TRBD2. After removal of 6 bases from V and 1 base from J, the junction contained 4 bases not matched to a gene. Germline lookup yields CDR1 MNHEY and CDR2 SVGAGI. The CDR3 has 15 residues. The CDR3 sequence: CASRRTSGGTDTQYF. CDR3 coding DNA: TGTGCCAGCAGACGGACTAGCGGAGGCACAGATACGCAGTATTTT.

The DNA of the CDR3 is TGTGCTAGTGGAAACCCACGGGCCACCTACAATGAGCAGTTCTTC. As protein: CASGNPRATYNEQFF. This chain connects TRBV12-5 to TRBJ2-1; D gene uncertain. CDR3 length: 15 amino acids. The germline V and J ends were trimmed by 6 bases and 2 bases, with 14 bases remaining between them. The V gene's germline CDR1 is LGHNT and CDR2 FRNRAP.

This clone has only one observation. The V gene is TRBV5-1, the J gene TRBJ2-6; D unresolved. The CDR3 is 18 residues long. Germline CDR1 and CDR2: SGHRS and YFSETQ. The V end lost 5 bases, the J end lost 0 bases, and 18 bases lay between the germline ends. CDR3 region: CASRVSWTTFSGANVLTF. CDR3 DNA sequence: TGCGCCAGCAGGGTTAGTTGGACGACGTTCTCTGGGGCCAACGTCCTGACTTTC.

The rearrangement links TRBV5-4 to TRBJ2-4, with 7 nucleotides matching TRBD1. The CDR3 loop spans 14 amino acids. Germline CDR1 reads SGHNT; CDR2 reads YYREEE (reference sequence). The J segment lost 2 bases and the V segment lost 4 bases, leaving 3 bases of the junction unmatched. The CDR3 is CASSGDSSKNIQYF. CDR3 DNA: TGTGCCAGCAGCGGGGACAGTTCCAAAAACATTCAGTACTTC.

The chain links TRBV27 to TRBJ2-1; 10 nucleotides line up with TRBD2. Germline loops: CDR1 MNHEY, CDR2 SMNVEV (reference sequence). The CDR3 spans 15 residues. The J segment lost 6 bases and the V segment lost 6 bases, leaving 8 bases of the junction unmatched. DNA for the CDR3: TGTGCCAGCAGACATAGCGGGAGGCCTAGCAATGAGCAGTTCTTC. Translating gives CASRHSGRPSNEQFF.

This clone was found once. This chain links TRBV10-3 with TRBJ1-4; unclear D gene. Deletions cut 5 bases from V and 4 bases from J, with 11 bases between. The CDR3 totals 14 residues. Germline-derived CDR1 and CDR2 are ENHRY and SYGVKD. DNA of the CDR3: TGTGCCATCAGTAGAGGACTTAATAATGAAAAACTGTTTTTT. Its translation is CAISRGLNNEKLFF.

J is TRBJ1-4 and V is TRBV23-1; D uncertain. TRBV23-1 belongs to the ORF category, with a function that is uncertain. Between the trimmed V and J ends, which lost 2 bases and 7 bases, there was a span of 11 bases. The CDR3 covers 14 residues. As DNA, the CDR3 is TGCGCCAGCAGTCAAGGGGTGTTCTGTGAAAAACTGTTTTTT. This translates into CASSQGVFCEKLFF.

This chain connects TRBV19 to TRBJ2-1; 7 bases align to TRBD1. The CDR3 runs 16 residues. After removal of 1 base from V and 4 bases from J, the junction contained 7 bases not matched to a gene. Germline CDR1 and CDR2: LNHDA and SQIVND (reference sequence). CDR3 sequence reads: CASSIGWDRSYNEQFF. The CDR3 DNA sequence: TGTGCCAGTAGTATAGGGTGGGACAGATCTTACAATGAGCAGTTCTTC.

This chain connects TRBV7-9 to TRBJ1-4, with D hard to call. Germline assignment: CDR1 SEHNR and CDR2 FQNEAQ (reference sequence). The CDR3 runs 11 residues. V shed 7 bases and J shed 8 bases, with 8 bases lying between them. The CDR3 region has the DNA TGTGCCAGCATCCGGAGCGAAAAACTGTTTTTT. The encoded protein is CASIRSEKLFF.

The chain combines TRBV18 with TRBJ2-6, with no clear D. Per germline, CDR1 KGHSH and CDR2 LQKENI. This CDR3 region has 16 residues. V was clipped by 2 bases and J by 4 bases, with 12 bases between them. The CDR3 bases are TGTGCCAGCTCACCAGTCATTGTCGACGGGGCCAACGTCCTGACTTTC. Translated: CASSPVIVDGANVLTF. Supplemented by reference TRBV18 and TRBJ2-6, the full variable domain reads NAGVMQNPRHLVRRRGQEARLRCSPMKGHSHVYWYRQLPEEGLKFMVYLQKENIIDESGMPKERFSAEFPKEGPSILRIQQVVRGDSAAYFCASSPVIVDGANVLTFGAGSRLTVL.

This chain joins TRBV5-6 and TRBJ1-3; no definite D call. CDR1 SGHDT and CDR2 YYEEEE come from the germline V gene. The CDR3 spans 15 residues. V was shortened by 2 bases and J by 6 bases, with 15 bases between the two germline ends. The DNA of the CDR3 is TGTGCCAGCAGCTTTTCCCAGGAGGGAGTAAACACCATATATTTT. Translation: CASSFSQEGVNTIYF.

The chain recombines TRBV29-1 with TRBJ2-1; 8 bases line up with TRBD2. The V segment lost 8 bases and the J segment 15 bases; nucleotides outside the gene matches: 12. This CDR3 has 11 residues. The germline CDR1 and CDR2 sequences are SQVTM and ANQGSEA. The CDR3: CSTLAGNLPFF. CDR3 nucleotides: TGCAGCACATTAGCGGGAAACCTGCCGTTCTTC.

This chain joins TRBV9 and TRBJ2-2, with a possible D match to TRBD2 (5 bases). Per germline, CDR1 SGDLS and CDR2 YYNGEE. Trimming removed 0 bases at V and 4 bases at J, with 10 bases between. This CDR3 is built from 15 residues. The CDR3 reads CASSVELGGTGELFF. The CDR3 nucleotides are TGTGCCAGCAGCGTAGAACTAGGAGGCACCGGGGAGCTGTTTTTT.

This rearrangement joins TRBV11-2 to TRBJ2-3, with TRBD2 identical over 10 bases. The junction had 3 bases not matched to a gene; V was cut back by 5 bases and J by 1 base. This CDR3 region has 15 residues. The germline CDR1 and CDR2 sequences are SGHAT and FQNNGV. The chain's CDR3 is CASSNGTSGTDTQYF. The CDR3, as DNA: TGTGCCAGCAGCAACGGGACTAGCGGCACAGATACGCAGTATTTT.

A remark on this clone: The same CDR3 is also encoded by other DNA sequences in this sample. The chain is built from TRBV15 and TRBJ2-7; D ambiguous. Germline V CDR1 and CDR2: LNHNV, YYDKDF (reference sequence). The length of the CDR3 is 14 residues. Trimming left V 0 bases short and J 2 bases short, with 8 bases between. Here the CDR3 DNA reads TGTGCCACCAGCAGAGATCAAGGGCCCTACGAGCAGTACTTC. This gives the protein CATSRDQGPYEQYF.

This clone was detected once. The rearrangement uses TRBV5-1 and TRBJ2-5; tentatively, D is TRBD2 (6 bases). From germline, CDR1 is SGHRS and CDR2 YFSETQ. With 0 bases removed from V and 2 bases from J, the gap between germline ends came to 14 bases. This CDR3 is 16 amino acids long. CDR3: CASSLGLVGGQETQYF. CDR3 sequence (DNA): TGCGCCAGCAGCTTGGGGCTTGTCGGAGGGCAAGAGACCCAGTACTTC.

The chain is built from TRBV29-1 and TRBJ2-3; D gene unclear. The CDR3 loop spans 11 amino acids. Trimming took 5 bases from V and 4 from J, leaving 7 bases between them. The germline gives CDR1 SQVTM, CDR2 ANQGSEA. CDR3 DNA sequence: TGCAGCGTTCTTTCCCCAGATACGCAGTATTTT. Residues: CSVLSPDTQYF.

V is TRBV5-1 and J is TRBJ2-6; TRBD1 matches at 7 bases. V shed 1 base, J shed 4 bases, and the junction held 5 bases outside the gene matches. CDR3 length: 16 residues. The V gene's germline CDR1 is SGHRS and CDR2 YFSETQ. The CDR3 sequence: CASSLNPGQGANVLTF. CDR3 nucleotides: TGCGCCAGCAGCTTGAATCCGGGACAGGGGGCCAACGTCCTGACTTTC. Combining the CDR3 with reference TRBV5-1 and TRBJ2-6 gives the whole variable domain KAGVTQTPRYLIKTRGQQVTLSCSPISGHRSVSWYQQTPGQGLQFLFEYFSETQRNKGNFPGRFSGRQFSNSRSEMNVSTLELGDSALYLCASSLNPGQGANVLTFGAGSRLTVL.

This rearrangement joins TRBV5-6 to TRBJ1-5; 7 bases align to TRBD1. CDR1 SGHDT and CDR2 YYEEEE come from the germline V gene. This CDR3 spans 15 amino acids. V shed 2 bases and J 3 bases; nucleotides not matched to a gene: 5. CDR3 residues: CASSLRGQHNQPQHF. The CDR3 DNA reads as TGTGCCAGCAGCTTACGGGGACAGCACAATCAGCCCCAGCATTTT. Combining the CDR3 with reference TRBV5-6 and TRBJ1-5 gives the whole variable domain DAGVTQSPTHLIKTRGQQVTLRCSPKSGHDTVSWYQQALGQGPQFIFQYYEEEERQRGNFPDRFSGHQFPNYSSELNVNALLLGDSALYLCASSLRGQHNQPQHFGDGTRLSIL.

V gene TRBV6-5 combines with J gene TRBJ1-5; 7 bases are shared with TRBD1. Germline V CDR1 and CDR2: MNHEY, SVGAGI. Trimming cost V 6 bases and J 5 bases; bases outside gene matches: 7. The CDR3 totals 14 residues. CDR3 DNA sequence: TGTGCCAGCAGGCGGACAGGCGGGGATCAGCCCCAGCATTTT. It yields the protein CASRRTGGDQPQHF.

The V gene is TRBV5-8, the J gene TRBJ2-7; 10 positions match TRBD2. Germline lookup yields CDR1 SGHTS and CDR2 YDEGEE. The CDR3 runs 14 residues. V gave up 2 bases and J gave up 12 bases; unmatched junction bases: 11. The CDR3 region is CASSFLAGAGEGYF. In DNA form, the CDR3 reads TGTGCCAGCAGCTTCCTAGCGGGAGCTGGGGAGGGGTACTTC.

The CDR3 sequence: CASSPIRGTNEKLFF. CDR3 bases: TGTGCCAGCAGCCCGATCCGGGGGACTAATGAAAAACTGTTTTTT. The V gene is TRBV28, the J gene TRBJ1-4, with a tentative D call TRBD1 (5 bases). V dropped 6 bases and J dropped 2 bases, with 13 bases sitting between them. Germline V gene sequence: CDR1 MDHEN, CDR2 SYDVKM. CDR3 length: 15 amino acids.